This T cell receptor (beta chain) was observed in a study of T-cell reconstitution after alpha-beta-depleted transplantation in children. V was clipped by 4 bases and J by 6 bases; unmatched bases: 7. The CDR3 has 15 residues. CDR1 is SGHTA, CDR2 FQGNSA, per germline. Concerning this clonotype: The antigen is unknown.

Overall study findings and caveats: From newly produced T cells came most of the T-cell counts and diversity one year after transplant. The origin of alpha-beta T cells about two months after transplant was reportedly several hundred expanded graft clones. Some patients owed their high day-60 TCRbeta diversity to surviving recipient T cells and thymic progenitors.

Researchers prepared the TCRbeta library using unique molecular identifiers, the study reports. One entry per CDR3 protein results from TCRdb running MiXCR on the PCR reads. The table shows approximately 210,000 distinct CDR3 sequences, with over 15% occurring only once. Specimen: PBMCs, mostly from graft donor cells, collected 360 days after TCRalphabeta/CD19-depleted stem cell transplant. The source is a male patient between 2 and 10 years old who had a stem cell transplant for acute lymphoblastic leukemia, so the T cells may come from the graft donor. The chain joins TRBV7-2 to TRBJ2-1; 9 positions match TRBD1. Here the CDR3 DNA reads TGTGCCAGCAGCTCATCGGGACAGGGTTCCAATGAGCAGTTCTTC. It specifies CASSSSGQGSNEQFF.